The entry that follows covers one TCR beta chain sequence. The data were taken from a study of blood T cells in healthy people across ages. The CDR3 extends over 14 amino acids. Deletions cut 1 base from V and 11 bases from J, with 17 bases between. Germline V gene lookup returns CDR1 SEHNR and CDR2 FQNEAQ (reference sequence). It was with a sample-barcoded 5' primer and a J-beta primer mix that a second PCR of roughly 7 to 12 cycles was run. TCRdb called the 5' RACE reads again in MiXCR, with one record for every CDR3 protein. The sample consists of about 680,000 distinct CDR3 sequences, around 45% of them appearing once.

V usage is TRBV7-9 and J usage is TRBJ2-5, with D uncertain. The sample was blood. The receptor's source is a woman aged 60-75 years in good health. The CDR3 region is CASSLEGLYMRQYF. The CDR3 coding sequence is TGTGCCAGCAGCTTAGAGGGCCTTTATATGCGGCAGTACTTC.